This T cell receptor beta chain was obtained from a study of early T cells in non-severe SARS-CoV-2 infection. Overall study context: Sequencing of unsorted whole blood was done on bulk RNA, leaving chains unpaired.

This clonotype was seen ten or more times. From germline, CDR1 is SGHAT and CDR2 FQNNGV. The CDR3 spans 14 residues. The V gene lost 0 bases and the J gene lost 2 bases, with 5 bases spanning the gap. TCRdb independently ran MiXCR on the 5' RACE reads; one entry per CDR3 protein. Here the sample spans about 58,000 distinct CDR3 sequences, approximately 11% being singletons. Sequenced sample: whole blood. The origin of this receptor is an adult who was a healthcare worker with PCR-confirmed SARS-CoV-2 infection or an uninfected control (not recorded which). The chain employs TRBV11-2 and TRBJ2-1, with D perhaps matching TRBD2 (5 bases). The CDR3 bases are TGTGCCAGCAGCTTAGAGCGGGCCTACAATGAGCAGTTCTTC. Protein: CASSLERAYNEQFF.